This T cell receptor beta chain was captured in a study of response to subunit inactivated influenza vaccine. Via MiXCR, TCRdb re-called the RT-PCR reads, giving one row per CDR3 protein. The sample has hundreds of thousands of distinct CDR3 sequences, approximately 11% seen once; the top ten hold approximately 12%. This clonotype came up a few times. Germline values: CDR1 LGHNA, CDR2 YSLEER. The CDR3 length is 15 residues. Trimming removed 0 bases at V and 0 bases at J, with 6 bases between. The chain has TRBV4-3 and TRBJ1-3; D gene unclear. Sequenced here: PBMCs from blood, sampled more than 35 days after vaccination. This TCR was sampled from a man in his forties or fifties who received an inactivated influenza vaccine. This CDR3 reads CASSQDWDSGNTIYF. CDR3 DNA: TGCGCCAGCAGCCAAGATTGGGACTCTGGAAACACCATATATTTT.